The text below deals with one T cell receptor beta chain. Other DNA sequences in the sample encode the same CDR3. The entry originates in a study of blood T cell repertoires in COVID-19. Sequenced by immunoSEQ multiplex PCR; TCRdb stores in-frame clones only, minus some. The table lists more than 200,000 clones, roughly 91% of them singletons. This CDR3 is built from 12 residues. Germline CDR1 SGHTA, CDR2 FQGTGA. V shed 4 bases and J 6 bases; nucleotides not matched to a gene: 2. This TCR derives from a man aged 30 to 39 in a cohort exposed to, infected with or recovered from COVID-19 (not recorded which). The chain joins TRBV7-3 to TRBJ2-7; 8 bases match TRBD1. Sequenced input: PBMCs or T cells enriched from blood (not recorded which). CDR3 sequence: CASSSTGGEQYF. DNA for the CDR3: TGTGCCAGCAGCTCTACAGGGGGCGAGCAGTACTTC.